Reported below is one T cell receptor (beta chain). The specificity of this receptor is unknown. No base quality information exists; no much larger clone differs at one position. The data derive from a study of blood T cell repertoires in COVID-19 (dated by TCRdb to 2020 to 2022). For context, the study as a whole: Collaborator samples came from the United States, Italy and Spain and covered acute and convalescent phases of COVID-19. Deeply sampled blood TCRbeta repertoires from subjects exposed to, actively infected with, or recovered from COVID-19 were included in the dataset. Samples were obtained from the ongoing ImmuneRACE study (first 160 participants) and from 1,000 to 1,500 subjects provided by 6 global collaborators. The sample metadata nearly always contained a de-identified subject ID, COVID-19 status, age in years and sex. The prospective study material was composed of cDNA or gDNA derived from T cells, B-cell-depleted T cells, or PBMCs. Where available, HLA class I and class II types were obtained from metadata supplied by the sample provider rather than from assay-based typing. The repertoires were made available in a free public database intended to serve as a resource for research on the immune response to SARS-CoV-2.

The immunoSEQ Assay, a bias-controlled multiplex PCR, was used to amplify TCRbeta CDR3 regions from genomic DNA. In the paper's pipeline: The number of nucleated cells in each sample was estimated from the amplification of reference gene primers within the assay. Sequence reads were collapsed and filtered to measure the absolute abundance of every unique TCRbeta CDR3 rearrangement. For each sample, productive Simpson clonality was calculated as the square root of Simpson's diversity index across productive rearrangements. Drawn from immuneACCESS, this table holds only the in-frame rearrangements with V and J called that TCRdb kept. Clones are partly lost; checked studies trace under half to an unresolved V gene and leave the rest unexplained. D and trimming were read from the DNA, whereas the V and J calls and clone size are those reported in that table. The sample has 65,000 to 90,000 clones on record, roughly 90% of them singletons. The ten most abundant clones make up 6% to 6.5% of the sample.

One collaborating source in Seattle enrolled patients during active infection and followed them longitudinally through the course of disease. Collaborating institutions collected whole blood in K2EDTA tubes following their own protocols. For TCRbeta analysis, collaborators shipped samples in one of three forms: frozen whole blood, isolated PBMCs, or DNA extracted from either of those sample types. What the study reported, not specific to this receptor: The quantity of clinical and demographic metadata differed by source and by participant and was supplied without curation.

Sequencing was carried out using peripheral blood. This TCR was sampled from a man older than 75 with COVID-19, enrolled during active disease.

The CDR3 here reads CASSPQPGLGLNDEQYF. The nucleotide sequence reads TGTGCCAGCAGCCCCCAACCAGGGTTAGGATTAAACGACGAGCAGTACTTC. The chain joins TRBV5-4 to TRBJ2-7, with TRBD1 tentatively as D gene (5 bases match). The CDR3 measures 17 amino acids from cysteine to phenylalanine. Only the CDR3 DNA stays, 51 bases, in frame from base 1. CDR1 and CDR2, looked up from the germline V gene (reference sequence), are SGHNT and YYREEE. V is reduced by 4 bases and J by 5 bases, leaving a spacing of 25 bases between them.